This T cell receptor beta chain was retrieved from a study of blood T cell repertoires in COVID-19. Across the whole study: Samples of COVID-19 (acute and convalescent) were obtained from the United States, Italy and Spain. The cDNA or gDNA used as material had been derived from T cells, B-cell-depleted T cells, or PBMCs.

There are a few counts of this clone. Study processing details: Nucleated cell counts were estimated from reference gene primer amplification. The method was immunoSEQ multiplex PCR; TCRdb's version includes in-frame clones alone and lacks a portion of them. The DNA was the basis for D and trimming; V, J and clone size are from that table. The sample contains 50,000 or so clones, roughly 82% of which appear only once. CDR1 MDHEN and CDR2 SYDVKM come from the germline V gene. The CDR3 contains 12 residues. Deletions cut 10 bases from V and 5 bases from J, with 14 bases between. This rearrangement joins TRBV28 to TRBJ1-2; D ambiguous. The sequence came from a middle-aged man with acute or convalescent COVID-19. The sequenced sample was peripheral blood. The CDR3 is CAIMIGRYGYTF. The CDR3 bases are TGTGCCATCATGATAGGGAGGTATGGCTACACCTTC.